This T cell receptor (beta chain) was sequenced for a study of blood T cell repertoires in COVID-19. For the study at large: The samples span acute and convalescent COVID-19 from the United States, Italy and Spain. T cells, B-cell-depleted T cells, or PBMCs supplied cDNA or gDNA.

Authors' processing steps: Cell counts per sample came from amplifying reference gene primers. Only in-frame clones appear in the TCRdb table, and some are missing; sequencing was by immunoSEQ multiplex PCR. V, J and clone size are those of that table, while D and trimming were read from the DNA. Among over 100,000 clones listed, 81% were seen once. Germline V CDR1 and CDR2: MDHEN, SYDVKM. V was trimmed by 1 base and J by 4 bases, leaving 11 bases between them. The CDR3 runs to 15 residues. J is TRBJ1-3 and V is TRBV28, with D uncertain. The sample taken for sequencing was peripheral blood. This sequence was found in a human donor in a cohort sampled during active COVID-19. The CDR3 loop reads CASSLLRAGGNTIYF. In DNA form, the CDR3 reads TGTGCCAGCAGTTTATTAAGGGCGGGGGGAAACACCATATATTTT.